The 6 T cell receptor beta chains listed next were all sequenced from one sample in a study of human T cells and chemical hapten exposure. TCRdb redid the calling of the RACE reads with MiXCR, one entry per CDR3 protein. The sample holds about 270,000 distinct CDR3 sequences, roughly 8% seen once. Sample time point: pre-sensitization, week 0. Documented treatment: therapeutic diphenylcyclopropenone sensitization with weekly scalp DPC. The specimen comprised whole blood, sampled in connection with sensitization to the hapten diphenylcyclopropenone (DPC). Source of these receptors: a man between 18 and 29 years old with alopecia areata. Some clones in this sample may be carry-over from other donors' samples.

This clonotype was seen a handful of times. The genes are TRBV5-6 and TRBJ1-2; a possible D gene is TRBD1 (6 bases). This CDR3 region has 15 residues. From germline, CDR1 is SGHDT and CDR2 YYEEEE. Trimming stripped 3 bases from V and 2 bases from J, with 14 bases between. The CDR3 nucleotides are TGTGCCAGCAGCTGGACAGCCCTAACCAACTATGGCTACACCTTC. This sequence encodes CASSWTALTNYGYTF.

The sample holds a few counts of this clonotype. This chain joins TRBV10-3 and TRBJ2-1; D not resolved. The CDR3 covers 14 residues. Germline V gene sequence: CDR1 ENHRY, CDR2 SYGVKD. Between the trimmed V and J ends, which lost 6 bases and 1 base, there was a span of 10 bases. This chain's CDR3 is CAIRRHVSYNEQFF. CDR3 in DNA: TGTGCCATCAGACGACACGTATCCTACAATGAGCAGTTCTTC.

The genes are TRBV29-1 and TRBJ1-6; D is undetermined. The germline CDR1 and CDR2 sequences are SQVTM and ANQGSEA. Deletions cut 4 bases from V and 7 bases from J, with 11 bases between. The CDR3 has 13 residues. The CDR3, as DNA: TGCAGCGTTGGCGGTGGGGAGAATTCACCCCTCCACTTT. This translates into CSVGGGENSPLHF.

Note on this clonotype: A read error may account for a junction end that differs from germline. This rearrangement joins TRBV7-3 to TRBJ2-3; 12 bases are a match to TRBD2. Germline assignment: CDR1 SGHTA and CDR2 FQGTGA. CDR3 length equals 17 residues. The CDR3 DNA reads TGTGCCAGCGGTAGATGGACTAGCGGGGCGTATGCAGATACGCAGAATTTT. This translates into CASGRWTSGAYADTQNF.

The chain couples TRBV6-5 to TRBJ1-4; maybe TRBD1 (5 bases). The V end lost 4 bases, the J end lost 1 base, and 7 bases lay between the germline ends. Germline CDR1 and CDR2: MNHEY and SVGAGI. The length of the CDR3 is 14 residues. The CDR3 region is CASSWGETNEKLFF. CDR3 in DNA: TGTGCCAGCAGTTGGGGGGAAACTAATGAAAAACTGTTTTTT.

CDR3 residues: CASSQEGRGLNLAKNIQYF. As DNA, the CDR3 is TGCGCCAGCAGCCAAGAGGGCAGGGGGCTTAACCTAGCCAAAAACATTCAGTACTTC. The J gene is TRBJ2-4, the V gene TRBV4-3; TRBD1 aligns across 8 bases. V lost 0 bases, J lost 0 bases, and 10 bases stayed unmatched. This CDR3 spans 19 amino acids. Germline CDR1 LGHNA, CDR2 YSLEER.